The 25 T cell receptor beta chains listed next were all sequenced from one sample in a study of Graves' ophthalmopathy and Graves' hyperthyroidism. The authors amplified TCR beta CDR3 regions from RNA transcripts. A first-round RT-PCR used HTBI primers, followed by a second-round multiplex PCR. Each CDR3 protein is one row after TCRdb ran MiXCR on the multiplex PCR reads. The sample yields over 450,000 distinct CDR3 sequences, approximately 15% seen once. The specimen was blood. These receptors were obtained from a woman under 40 with Graves' ophthalmopathy.

This clonotype came up a few times. The CDR3 loop is CASSYRGAVSGNIQYF. CDR3 in DNA: TGTGCCAGCAGTTACCGGGGGGCGGTTTCAGGAAACATTCAGTACTTC. The chain combines TRBV6-5 with TRBJ2-4; a weak D match, TRBD2 (7 bases). V was trimmed by 2 bases and J by 6 bases, leaving 17 bases between them. CDR1 MNHEY and CDR2 SVGAGI come from the germline V gene. CDR3 length: 16 amino acids.

This chain's CDR3 is CASSLGTTEKYEQYF. The CDR3 DNA reads as TGTGCCAGCAGCCTAGGAACGACAGAAAAATACGAGCAGTACTTC. The chain has TRBV7-8 and TRBJ2-7; perhaps TRBD1 as D (5 bases). CDR1 and CDR2 (germline): SGHVS, FQNEAQ. The CDR3 has 15 amino acids. The ends were cut back, 5 bases at V and 4 bases at J, with 18 bases in the middle.

This clonotype appeared many times. The chain is built from TRBV6-2 or TRBV6-3 and TRBJ1-1; 7 bases fit TRBD1. The V segment lost 8 bases and the J segment 4 bases; nucleotides outside the gene matches: 7. Germline V gene data show CDR1 as MNHEY and CDR2 as SVGEGT. This CDR3 region has 13 residues. The CDR3, as DNA: TGTGCCAGCGATGATGCAGGGGGCACTGAAGCTTTCTTT. Residues: CASDDAGGTEAFF.

This clonotype showed up many times. The chain uses TRBV6-2 or TRBV6-3 and TRBJ2-7; D might be TRBD1 (6 bases). V was trimmed by 4 bases and J by 5 bases, leaving 12 bases between them. The germline CDR1 and CDR2 sequences are MNHEY and SVGEGT. This CDR3 is 13 amino acids long. DNA for the CDR3: TGTGCCAGCAGTTTGACAGGATGGGACGAGCAGTACTTC. This encodes CASSLTGWDEQYF.

This clonotype was observed at least ten times. This chain connects TRBV27 to TRBJ2-7, with 7 bases fitting TRBD2. The length of the CDR3 is 18 residues. The V segment lost 2 bases and the J segment 3 bases; nucleotides outside the gene matches: 16. Germline V gives CDR1 MNHEY, CDR2 SMNVEV (reference sequence). The CDR3 loop is CASSLNPPLAVNYYEQYF. The CDR3 DNA follows: TGTGCCAGCAGTTTAAATCCTCCCCTAGCGGTGAACTACTACGAGCAGTACTTC.

This clonotype was picked up many times. The chain employs TRBV20-1 and TRBJ2-7; TRBD2 matches at 8 bases. Germline V gene data show CDR1 as DFQATT and CDR2 as SNEGSKA (reference sequence). The CDR3 runs 15 residues. V was clipped by 5 bases and J by 2 bases; unmatched bases: 11. The CDR3, as DNA: TGCAGTGCTCCGGGACTAGAGTTTTTTACCTACGAGCAGTACTTC. Protein: CSAPGLEFFTYEQYF.

The gene calls are TRBV11-3 and TRBJ1-2; perhaps TRBD1 as D (6 bases). Deletions cut 4 bases from V and 7 bases from J, with 13 bases between. CDR3 length: 13 residues. CDR1 is SGHNT and CDR2 is YENEEA in the germline V gene. CDR3 coding DNA: TGTGCCAGCAGCTCGACGGCGGGGGCTGGCTACACCTTC. This encodes CASSSTAGAGYTF.

This clonotype appeared a few times. J is TRBJ2-5 and V is TRBV12-3 or TRBV12-4; D is undetermined. Trimming pared 3 bases from V and 5 bases from J, leaving 10 bases between. The CDR3 totals 13 residues. As DNA, the CDR3 is TGTGCCAGCAGTTTCAGGCGGAAGGAGACCCAGTACTTC. Translation gives CASSFRRKETQYF.

In this sample, this clonotype turned up many times. This chain connects TRBV28 to TRBJ2-2; D gene unclear. The CDR3 has 13 residues. V lost 6 bases, J lost 4 bases, and 9 bases lay in between. CDR1 and CDR2 from the germline V gene are MDHEN and SYDVKM. As DNA, the CDR3 is TGTGCCAGCAGCCAACCGGCCACCGGGGAGCTGTTTTTT. Translation: CASSQPATGELFF.

This clonotype was counted ten times or more. This chain links TRBV14 with TRBJ1-1; maybe TRBD1 (5 bases). The CDR3 length is 13 residues. The V and J ends lost 7 bases and 9 bases respectively, with 18 bases between them. Germline CDR1 reads SGHDN; CDR2 reads FVKESK. DNA of the CDR3: TGTGCCAGCACACAATGGGGAGGGACTAAAGCTTTCTTT. Translating gives CASTQWGGTKAFF.

This clonotype was recorded many times. As DNA, the CDR3 is TGTGCCACCAACCCAGGGTGGGGCACTGAAGCTTTCTTT. Its protein product is CATNPGWGTEAFF. This rearrangement joins TRBV24-1 to TRBJ1-1, with a tentative D call TRBD1 (5 bases). Germline V CDR1 and CDR2: KGHDR, SFDVKD. The CDR3 extends over 13 amino acids. V lost 8 bases and J 4 bases, leaving 13 bases between the germline ends.

This clonotype was counted at least ten times. This sequence joins TRBV12-3 or TRBV12-4 and TRBJ2-2; 14 bases match TRBD2. CDR3 size: 17 residues. V lost 2 bases and J lost 7; bases outside the gene matches: 6. In nucleotides, the CDR3 is TGTGCCAGCAGTTTAAGACTAGCGGGAGGGCCTGGCGGGGAGCTGTTTTTT. Protein product: CASSLRLAGGPGGELFF.

This clonotype was counted at least ten times. V and J are TRBV6-1 and TRBJ1-2; no reliable D call. This CDR3 comprises 14 residues. Trimming left V 7 bases short and J 5 bases short, with 17 bases between. Looked up from germline, CDR1 is MNHNS and CDR2 is SASEGT. The CDR3 region is CASISHQSGYGYTF. For the CDR3, the DNA is TGTGCCAGCATATCTCATCAGTCCGGGTATGGCTACACCTTC.

This clonotype was seen a few times. The rearrangement uses TRBV13 and TRBJ1-2; D ambiguous. V lost 2 bases and J lost 2, with 12 bases in between. The CDR3 consists of 15 residues. Germline CDR1 reads PRHDT; CDR2 reads FYEKMQ (reference sequence). CDR3 DNA sequence: TGTGCCAGCAGCTTAAGGGCCGGGCTCAACTATGGCTACACCTTC. It yields the protein CASSLRAGLNYGYTF.

This clonotype came up many times. The rearrangement joins TRBV27 to TRBJ1-6; no firm D call. There are 15 residues in the CDR3. The germline gives CDR1 MNHEY, CDR2 SMNVEV (reference sequence). V lost 10 bases and J lost 9, with 22 bases in between. CDR3 in amino acids: CATARVGSIGSPLHF. The CDR3 DNA is TGTGCCACCGCAAGGGTGGGGTCAATCGGTTCACCCCTCCACTTT.

In this sample, this clonotype turned up many times. This chain links TRBV6-2 or TRBV6-3 with TRBJ1-1, with D perhaps TRBD1 (6 bases). The V end was cut by 6 bases, the J end by 1 base, with 18 bases between. This CDR3 has 16 amino acids. Germline V CDR1 and CDR2: MNHEY, SVGEGT. Here the CDR3 reads CASRSPTTGPNTEAFF. In DNA form, the CDR3 reads TGTGCCAGCAGATCCCCGACGACAGGACCGAACACTGAAGCTTTCTTT.

This clonotype was counted ten times or more. This chain connects TRBV6-1 to TRBJ1-2, with no clear D. The germline gives CDR1 MNHNS, CDR2 SASEGT. The CDR3 is 16 amino acids. Deletions cut 3 bases from V and 0 bases from J, with 14 bases between. The CDR3 DNA reads as TGTGCCAGCAGTGATCCTGGAGGACGGCCTAACTATGGCTACACCTTC. Translating gives CASSDPGGRPNYGYTF.

The chain links TRBV6-1 to TRBJ2-7; 7 bases are a match to TRBD1. This CDR3 contains 13 residues. Germline loops: CDR1 MNHNS, CDR2 SASEGT. The V and J ends lost 5 bases and 4 bases, in that order; junction bases with no gene match: 5. CDR3 DNA: TGTGCCAGCAGTAATACAGGGGTGTACGAGCAGTACTTC. It encodes CASSNTGVYEQYF.

This clonotype came up many times. CDR3 nucleotide sequence: TGTGCCAGCAGTTTCAGCGGGACCACTCCCGAGCAGTACTTC. Residues: CASSFSGTTPEQYF. The rearrangement links TRBV28 to TRBJ2-7; 7 bases fit TRBD2. Trimming took 3 bases from V and 6 from J; bases not matched to a gene: 8. CDR3 length equals 14 residues. Germline CDR1 MDHEN, CDR2 SYDVKM.

The chain combines TRBV30 with TRBJ1-2, with 8 bases fitting TRBD1. CDR3 length equals 11 residues. The ends lost 5 bases at V and 8 bases at J; junction bases unmatched: 4. Germline V gene lookup returns CDR1 GTSNPN and CDR2 SVGIG (reference sequence). CDR3 in amino acids: CAWLQGGGYTF. The CDR3 coding sequence is TGTGCCTGGCTACAGGGGGGCGGCTACACCTTC.

This clonotype was seen more than once but under ten times. Its ends do not fully match the called genes, so a read error is possible. The gene calls are TRBV6-1 and TRBJ1-3; D possibly corresponds to TRBD1 (6 bases). There are 13 residues in the CDR3. The germline V gene encodes CDR1 MNHNS and CDR2 SASEGT. CDR3: CAGRRGSENTIYF. CDR3 DNA sequence: TGTGCCGGCAGGAGGGGGTCCGAAAACACCATATATTTT.

This clonotype was seen only a few times. This rearrangement joins TRBV4-3 to TRBJ1-2; D call uncertain. Trimming removed 0 bases from V and 4 bases from J, with 9 bases in between. Germline V gives CDR1 LGHNA, CDR2 YSLEER. This CDR3 has 14 residues. The CDR3 loop reads CASSQDYLSYGYTF. Written as DNA, the CDR3 is TGCGCCAGCAGCCAAGATTATCTATCCTATGGCTACACCTTC.

In its sample, this clonotype was seen a few times. This chain joins TRBV5-1 and TRBJ2-7; TRBD1 agrees at 11 bases. This CDR3 has 14 amino acids. V lost 7 bases and J lost 6; bases outside the gene matches: 9. CDR1 SGHRS and CDR2 YFSETQ come from the germline V gene. DNA for the CDR3: TGCGCCAGCGGCCCGGGACAGGGGGGCGCCGAGCAGTACTTC. Translating gives CASGPGQGGAEQYF.

The chain is built from TRBV12-3 or TRBV12-4 and TRBJ1-2; the match to TRBD1 covers 9 bases. Losses at the gene ends were 7 bases for V and 7 bases for J; bases not matched to a gene: 10. CDR3 size: 14 residues. The CDR3 region is CASKTRDRVSGYTF. In DNA, the CDR3 is TGTGCCAGCAAGACCCGGGACAGGGTGTCTGGCTACACCTTC.

The table lists this clonotype with many counts. This chain links TRBV28 with TRBJ2-7, with TRBD1 identical over 10 bases. Germline CDR1 and CDR2: MDHEN and SYDVKM. This CDR3 spans 16 amino acids. The V segment lost 6 bases and the J segment 3 bases; nucleotides outside the gene matches: 11. Here the CDR3 DNA reads TGTGCCAGCAGCCGCCTACCGGGACAGGGGAACTACGAGCAGTACTTC. Translating it yields CASSRLPGQGNYEQYF. The entire variable domain, with the rest obtained from reference TRBV28 and TRBJ2-7, is as follows: DVKVTQSSRYLVKRTGEKVFLECVQDMDHENMFWYRQDPGLGLRLIYFSYDVKMKEKGDIPEGYSVSREKKERFSLILESASTNQTSMYLCASSRLPGQGNYEQYFGPGTRLTVT.